Listed here are 21 T cell receptor beta chains from one sample, sequenced in a study of HIV-infected patients and healthy controls. TCRdb analysed the 5' RACE reads with MiXCR anew, one entry per CDR3 protein. The table lists around 67,000 distinct CDR3 sequences, roughly a sixth of them singletons. The material sequenced was CD4+ T cells from blood. The receptors were gathered from a human donor in good health.

This clonotype turned up a few times. V gene TRBV7-3 combines with J gene TRBJ1-1; D ambiguous. Trimming shortened V by 5 bases and J by 0 bases, and 7 bases separated the two germline ends. The CDR3 is made up of 13 amino acids. Per germline, CDR1 SGHTA and CDR2 FQGTGA. In DNA, the CDR3 is TGTGCCAGCAGCGCAAACTTGAACACTGAAGCTTTCTTT. Amino acid sequence: CASSANLNTEAFF.

This clonotype was detected many times. The rearrangement joins TRBV29-1 to TRBJ1-1; TRBD1 agrees at 9 bases. The trim removed 2 bases at V and 5 bases at J, leaving 3 bases unmatched. The CDR3 totals 13 residues. Germline assignment: CDR1 SQVTM and CDR2 ANQGSEA. DNA of the CDR3: TGCAGCGTTGAAAGAGGGACAGGGACTGAAGCTTTCTTT. This codes for CSVERGTGTEAFF.

V is TRBV5-1 and J is TRBJ2-3; possibly TRBD1 for D (6 bases). V was shortened by 1 base and J by 2 bases, with 14 bases between the two germline ends. Looked up from germline, CDR1 is SGHRS and CDR2 is YFSETQ. The CDR3 has 16 amino acids. CDR3 in DNA: TGCGCCAGCAGCTTGATACCAGGGGTAGACACAGATACGCAGTATTTT. The encoded protein is CASSLIPGVDTDTQYF.

This clonotype was picked up many times. The rearrangement uses TRBV20-1 and TRBJ2-7; possibly TRBD1 or TRBD2 for D (5 bases each). CDR3 length: 16 amino acids. V lost 3 bases and J 0 bases, leaving 18 bases between the germline ends. CDR1 is DFQATT and CDR2 is SNEGSKA in the germline V gene (reference sequence). Here the CDR3 DNA reads TGCAGTGCTAGGTCATCGGGGCCCGCGGTCTCCTACGAGCAGTACTTC. It specifies CSARSSGPAVSYEQYF.

The CDR3 sequence: CASTLAGGTGELFF. In DNA, the CDR3 is TGTGCGTCGACTCTAGCGGGAGGAACCGGGGAGCTGTTTTTT. The V call is TRBV6-2 or TRBV6-3, the J call TRBJ2-2, with 11 nucleotides matching TRBD2. This CDR3 has 14 residues. Germline V gives CDR1 MNHEY, CDR2 SVGEGT.

This clonotype appeared many times. The chain employs TRBV7-9 and TRBJ1-1; TRBD1 might be the D (6 bases). The V end was cut by 2 bases, the J end by 2 bases, with 21 bases between. Germline V gene sequence: CDR1 SEHNR, CDR2 FQNEAQ (reference sequence). The CDR3 totals 18 residues. CDR3 sequence reads: CASSLRLDGGRPNTEAFF. The CDR3 bases are TGTGCCAGCAGCTTACGGTTGGACGGGGGCCGGCCAAACACTGAAGCTTTCTTT.

This clonotype was recorded a few times. V usage is TRBV4-1 and J usage is TRBJ2-5; D might be TRBD1 (8 bases). The V end lost 3 bases, the J end lost 2 bases, and 13 bases lay between the germline ends. In germline, CDR1 is MGHRA, CDR2 YSYEKL. This CDR3 is 15 amino acids long. The CDR3 DNA is TGCGCCAGCAGCCAGCAGCGGGACAGGCAAGAGACCCAGTACTTC. It yields the protein CASSQQRDRQETQYF.

Only a few counts were recorded for this clonotype. The chain links TRBV4-2 to TRBJ2-3, with D unclear. The CDR3 is made up of 12 amino acids. Germline V lookup: CDR1 LGHNA, CDR2 YNFKEQ. V shed 3 bases and J shed 2 bases, with 3 bases lying between them. This CDR3 reads CASSHNTDTQYF. The DNA for the CDR3 is TGTGCCAGCAGCCACAACACAGATACGCAGTATTTT.

V and J are TRBV28 and TRBJ2-6; D is perhaps TRBD2 (5 bases). Germline lookup yields CDR1 MDHEN and CDR2 SYDVKM. Trimming removed 6 bases from V and 3 bases from J, with 12 bases in between. CDR3 length equals 15 residues. CDR3 amino acids: CASSSIGGGANVLTF. The DNA for the CDR3 is TGTGCCAGCAGCTCTATAGGAGGTGGGGCCAACGTCCTGACTTTC.

DNA of the CDR3: TGTGCCAGCACCGGACGTGCGAATTCACCCCTCCACTTT. The encoded protein is CASTGRANSPLHF. This chain connects TRBV18 to TRBJ1-6; D not certain. Germline assignment: CDR1 KGHSH and CDR2 LQKENI. The CDR3 runs 13 residues. V gave up 8 bases and J gave up 7 bases, with 12 bases separating them.

This clonotype has more than one count but fewer than ten. Given the absence of the conserved phenylalanine or tryptophan at the CDR3 end, a read error is likely. Because the CDR3's place on the DNA is in doubt, the DNA is left out and the CDR3 is given as listed by TCRdb. The rearrangement links TRBV15 to TRBJ1-1. Per the germline V gene, CDR1 is LNHNV and CDR2 is YYDKDF (reference sequence). The CDR3 adds up to 14 amino acids, both ends counted. This CDR3 reads CATSPTGGWQAVLY.

This clonotype was observed a handful of times. The chain carries TRBV11-3 and TRBJ2-7, with D perhaps given as TRBD1 or TRBD2 (5 bases each). CDR3 length: 15 residues. Looked up from germline, CDR1 is SGHNT and CDR2 is YENEEA. Deletions cut 3 bases from V and 1 base from J, with 13 bases between. CDR3 coding DNA: TGTGCCAGCAGCTTGAGGGGCAGGGTGTCCTACGAGCAGTACTTC. As protein: CASSLRGRVSYEQYF.

The rearrangement links TRBV2 to TRBJ1-2; 7 bases align to TRBD1. Germline CDR1 reads SNHLY; CDR2 reads FYNNEI. V lost 1 base and J lost 8; bases outside the gene matches: 13. CDR3 length: 16 amino acids. The CDR3 region is CASSEGGGGTVHGYTF. DNA for the CDR3: TGTGCCAGCAGTGAAGGAGGGGGAGGGACAGTACACGGCTACACCTTC. The complete variable domain, with remaining parts taken from reference TRBV2 and TRBJ1-2, reads EPEVTQTPSHQVTQMGQEVILRCVPISNHLYFYWYRQILGQKVEFLVSFYNNEISEKSEIFDDQFSVERPDGSNFTLKIRSTKLEDSAMYFCASSEGGGGTVHGYTFGSGTRLTVV.

This chain uses TRBV19 with TRBJ2-1; D uncertain. The germline CDR1 and CDR2 sequences are LNHDA and SQIVND (reference sequence). V gave up 6 bases and J gave up 12 bases, with 18 bases separating them. This CDR3 is 13 amino acids long. As DNA, the CDR3 is TGTGCCAGTAGCACTAAAGCGACCACATCGCAGTTCTTC. Translation gives CASSTKATTSQFF. Variable domain in full (rest from reference TRBV19 and TRBJ2-1): DGGITQSPKYLFRKEGQNVTLSCEQNLNHDAMYWYRQDPGQGLRLIYYSQIVNDFQKGDIAEGYSVSREKKESFPLTVTSAQKNPTAFYLCASSTKATTSQFFGPGTRLTVL.

This clonotype turned up a few times. The chain uses TRBV14 and TRBJ2-3, with a tentative D call TRBD2 (5 bases). This CDR3 comprises 18 residues. V lost 1 base and J 0 bases, leaving 17 bases between the germline ends. Germline-derived CDR1 and CDR2 are SGHDN and FVKESK. In nucleotides, the CDR3 is TGTGCCAGCAGCCAAGCACGGGGTAGACGAACTAGCACAGATACGCAGTATTTT. This encodes CASSQARGRRTSTDTQYF.

V and J are TRBV7-8 and TRBJ2-3, with D possibly matching TRBD1 (5 bases). Per germline, CDR1 SGHVS and CDR2 FQNEAQ. V lost 4 bases and J lost 10, with 15 bases in between. This CDR3 comprises 13 residues. CDR3 sequence reads: CASSSNAGSAQYF. CDR3 sequence (DNA): TGTGCCAGCAGCTCAAACGCAGGGTCGGCGCAGTATTTT.

This clonotype was detected only a few times. The chain has TRBV6-2 or TRBV6-3 and TRBJ1-5, with 10 bases lining up with TRBD1. J gave up 2 bases and V 4 bases, and 11 bases lay outside the gene matches. Germline lookup yields CDR1 MNHEY and CDR2 SVGEGT. CDR3 length: 18 amino acids. DNA of the CDR3: TGTGCCAGCAGTTTCCGGACAGGGGGTGTGTATGGCAATCAGCCCCAGCATTTT. Its translation: CASSFRTGGVYGNQPQHF.

This clonotype has ten or more counts. The CDR3 sequence is CASSLSSSGANVLTF. The CDR3 region has the DNA TGTGCCAGCAGTCTTTCTAGCTCTGGGGCCAACGTCCTGACTTTC. The chain uses TRBV11-1 and TRBJ2-6; D ambiguous. The CDR3 runs 15 residues. Trimming shortened V by 6 bases and J by 0 bases, and 9 bases separated the two germline ends. In germline, CDR1 is SGHAT, CDR2 FQDESV (reference sequence).

This chain joins TRBV20-1 and TRBJ2-2; 9 bases fit TRBD1. J lost 2 bases, V lost 6 bases, and 4 bases had no gene match. Germline CDR1 reads DFQATT; CDR2 reads SNEGSKA (reference sequence). This CDR3 is built from 14 residues. DNA of the CDR3: TGCAGTGCGGACAGGGGAGCAAACACCGGGGAGCTGTTTTTT. It specifies CSADRGANTGELFF.

This clonotype was counted ten times or more. CDR3 amino acids: CASSPTGDSGYEQYF. CDR3 DNA: TGTGCCAGCAGTCCTACAGGGGATAGCGGTTACGAGCAGTACTTC. The V gene is TRBV6-5, the J gene TRBJ2-7; perhaps TRBD1 as D (7 bases). Germline-derived CDR1 and CDR2 are MNHEY and SVGAGI. V dropped 5 bases and J dropped 4 bases, with 18 bases sitting between them. This CDR3 is 15 amino acids long.

This clonotype was seen only a few times. CDR3 loop: CASRGGDRENTEAFF. In DNA, the CDR3 is TGTGCCAGCAGGGGGGGAGACAGGGAGAACACTGAAGCTTTCTTT. The V call is TRBV12-3 or TRBV12-4, the J call TRBJ1-1; TRBD1 matches at 7 bases. The CDR3 sequence is 15 residues long. Germline trimming cut 6 bases from V and 1 base from J; bases unmatched to any gene: 8.